The clone carrying this T cell receptor (beta chain) was detected a few times. Its antigen is still unknown. What was amplified from RNA transcripts were TCR beta CDR3 regions. RT-PCR in the first round (using the HTBI primer set) targeted the TCR CDR3. TCRdb re-called the multiplex PCR reads through MiXCR, storing one row per CDR3 protein. Of more than 650,000 distinct CDR3 sequences detected, approximately 14% appear once; the ten largest clones hold approximately 10%. The source of the sample is a study of T cells in Graves' hyperthyroidism and ophthalmopathy. Study-wide results and caveats: Appearing also in blood were most of the thyroid clonotypes expanded above 0.001.

Graves' hyperthyroidism was deemed stable given no ophthalmopathy progression within 18 months. From 9 to 10 ml of fresh peripheral blood, PBMCs were isolated. This CDR3 comprises 14 residues. With 4 bases removed from V and 0 bases from J, the gap between germline ends came to 6 bases. From germline, CDR1 is MNHEY and CDR2 SMNVEV (reference sequence). The chain couples TRBV27 to TRBJ2-2; tentatively, D is TRBD1 (6 bases). Sequencing was carried out using blood. This TCR was recovered from a woman aged 18-35 years with Graves' hyperthyroidism. The CDR3: CASSWTANTGELFF. CDR3 nucleotides: TGTGCCAGCAGTTGGACAGCGAACACCGGGGAGCTGTTTTTT.